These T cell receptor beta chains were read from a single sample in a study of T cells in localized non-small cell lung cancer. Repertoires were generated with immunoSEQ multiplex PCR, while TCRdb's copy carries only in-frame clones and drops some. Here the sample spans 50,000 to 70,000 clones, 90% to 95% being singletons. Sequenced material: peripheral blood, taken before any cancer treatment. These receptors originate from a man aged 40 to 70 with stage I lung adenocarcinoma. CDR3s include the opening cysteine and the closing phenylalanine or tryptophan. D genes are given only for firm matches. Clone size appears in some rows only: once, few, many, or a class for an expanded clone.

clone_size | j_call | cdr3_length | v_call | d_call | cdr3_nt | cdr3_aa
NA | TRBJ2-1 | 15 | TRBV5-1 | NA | TGCGCCAGCAGCTTGGCGGCAGACTCCTACAATGAGCAGTTCTTC | CASSLAADSYNEQFF
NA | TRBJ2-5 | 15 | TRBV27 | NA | TGTGCCAGCAGTTTCTCATACACCTCCGATGGGACCCAGTACTTC | CASSFSYTSDGTQYF
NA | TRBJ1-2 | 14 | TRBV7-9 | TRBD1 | TGTGCCAGCAGCTTAGAGGCAGGGGGCGCTGGCTACACCTTC | CASSLEAGGAGYTF
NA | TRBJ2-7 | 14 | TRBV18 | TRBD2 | TGTGCCAGCTCACCACGTGGGGCGGGGGACGAGCAGTACTTC | CASSPRGAGDEQYF
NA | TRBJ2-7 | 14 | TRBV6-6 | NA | TGTGCCAGCAGAAACTTAAGACATCCCTACGAGCAGTACTTC | CASRNLRHPYEQYF
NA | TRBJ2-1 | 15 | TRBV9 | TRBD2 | TGTGCCAGCAGCGTAGGTAGCGGGGGACCAAATGAGCAGTTCTTC | CASSVGSGGPNEQFF
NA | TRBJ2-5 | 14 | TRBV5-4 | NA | TGTGCCAGCAGCTATCCCGGAGTTCAAGAGACCCAGTACTTC | CASSYPGVQETQYF
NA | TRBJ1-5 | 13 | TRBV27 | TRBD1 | TGTGCCAGCAGTTCAGGGGGGCCCCAGCCCCAGCATTTT | CASSSGGPQPQHF
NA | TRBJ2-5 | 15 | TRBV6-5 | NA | TGTGCCAGCAGTTACTCGGAAGGGGACCAAGAGACCCAGTACTTC | CASSYSEGDQETQYF
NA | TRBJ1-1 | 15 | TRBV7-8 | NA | TGTGCCAGCAGCCAAAGCATGCGGGGGTCCTTTGAAGCTTTCTTT | CASSQSMRGSFEAFF
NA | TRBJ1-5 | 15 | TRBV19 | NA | TGTGCCAGTAGTAGAAACAACAGGGCTGATCAGCCCCAGCATTTT | CASSRNNRADQPQHF
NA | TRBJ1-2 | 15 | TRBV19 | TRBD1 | TGTGCCAGTAGTATGAGTACAGGGGGTGGTTATGGCTACACCTTC | CASSMSTGGGYGYTF
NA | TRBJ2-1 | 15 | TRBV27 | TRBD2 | TGTGCCAGCAGTTATAGCGGGAGTTTGGGGGATGAGCAGTTCTTC | CASSYSGSLGDEQFF
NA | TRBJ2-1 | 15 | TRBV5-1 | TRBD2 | TGCGCCAGCAGCTTGGGCGGGAGTGGGTACAATGAGCAGTTCTTC | CASSLGGSGYNEQFF
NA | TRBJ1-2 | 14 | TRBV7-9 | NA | TGTGCCAGCAGCCCCCATACAGGAGCTCATGGCTACACCTTC | CASSPHTGAHGYTF
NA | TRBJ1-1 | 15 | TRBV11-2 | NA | TGTGCCAGCAGCGGCAGACAGGAGCTGAACACTGAAGCTTTCTTT | CASSGRQELNTEAFF
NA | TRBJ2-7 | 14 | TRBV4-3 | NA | TGCGCCAGCAGCCCGGGGCTTGCCTCCTCCGAGCAGTACTTC | CASSPGLASSEQYF
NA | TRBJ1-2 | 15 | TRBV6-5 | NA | TGTGCCAGCAGGGGGGCTAGCACTATCGGAAATGGCTACACCTTC | CASRGASTIGNGYTF
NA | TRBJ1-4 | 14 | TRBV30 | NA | TGTGCCTGGAGTTCACAGGGTTTAGGCGAAAAACTGTTTTTT | CAWSSQGLGEKLFF
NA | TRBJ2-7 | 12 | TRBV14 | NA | TGTGCCAGCAGCCGGCCGAACTACGAGCAGTACTTC | CASSRPNYEQYF
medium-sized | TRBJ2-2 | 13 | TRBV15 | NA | TGTGCCACCAGCAGAATGGAGACCGGGGAGCTGTTTTTT | CATSRMETGELFF
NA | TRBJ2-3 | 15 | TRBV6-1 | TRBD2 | TGTGCCAGCAGTGAAAGGGCGGGAGGGCCAGATACGCAGTATTTT | CASSERAGGPDTQYF
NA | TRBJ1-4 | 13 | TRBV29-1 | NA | TGCAGCGCACTCGGAGGGACCCGGGAAAAACTGTTTTTT | CSALGGTREKLFF
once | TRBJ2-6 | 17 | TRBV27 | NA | TGTGCCAGCAGTACCCCAGGATTCTACTCTGGGGCCAACGTCCTGACTTTC | CASSTPGFYSGANVLTF
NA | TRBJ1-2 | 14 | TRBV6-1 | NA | TGTGCCAGCAGTGAAGAGGTCAGCAACTATGGCTACACCTTC | CASSEEVSNYGYTF
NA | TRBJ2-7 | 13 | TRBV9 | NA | TGTGCCAGCAGCCCCCGGGAACCCTACGAGCAGTACTTC | CASSPREPYEQYF
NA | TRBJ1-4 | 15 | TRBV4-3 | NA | TGCGCCAGCAGCCTGTCGGACAGCCCTAATGAAAAACTGTTTTTT | CASSLSDSPNEKLFF